These T cell receptor beta chains were read from a single sample in a study of cytomegalovirus exposure and HLA in healthy donors. Clones were sequenced by immunoSEQ multiplex PCR, and TCRdb holds only the in-frame ones, with some missing. Among around 150,000 clones, about three quarters were seen once, and the ten largest hold 1.8%. Specimen: PBMCs. The receptors were gathered from a female donor in good health and CMV-seropositive. CDR3s include the opening cysteine and the closing phenylalanine or tryptophan. D genes are given only for firm matches. For some rows the clone size is stated as once, few or many, or as a class when expanded; others skip it.

j_call clone_size d_call cdr3_length v_call cdr3_nt cdr3_aa
TRBJ2-7 . . 15 TRBV4-1 TGCGCCAGCAGTCAAACTGGGACTCCCTCCTACGAGCAGTACTTC CASSQTGTPSYEQYF
TRBJ2-5 . . 14 TRBV5-4 TGTGCCAGCAGCTTACCAGGGTTCCAAGAGACCCAGTACTTC CASSLPGFQETQYF
TRBJ1-1 few . 15 TRBV6-5 TGTGCCAGCAGTTACTCGAGGCATTTGAACACTGAAGCTTTCTTT CASSYSRHLNTEAFF
TRBJ1-5 . . 15 TRBV19 TGTGCCAGTAGTATGTGGCCAGATAGCAATCAGCCCCAGCATTTT CASSMWPDSNQPQHF
TRBJ2-5 . . 14 TRBV6-5 TGTGCCAGCAGGCGGGCGGCGGGTCCGGAGACCCAGTACTTC CASRRAAGPETQYF
TRBJ1-3 . . 14 TRBV18 TGTGCCAGCGCCTTAAGCGTCTCTGGAAACACCATATATTTT CASALSVSGNTIYF
TRBJ2-5 . TRBD2 15 TRBV7-2 TGTGCCAGCAGCTCCTTAGCGGGAGGGCCGGTGACCCAGTACTTC CASSSLAGGPVTQYF
TRBJ2-1 few TRBD2 15 TRBV7-3 TGTGCCAGCAGCTTAACTGGCGGGGGTAAGAATGAGCAGTTCTTC CASSLTGGGKNEQFF
TRBJ2-3 . TRBD2 15 TRBV12-5 TGTGCTAGTGGATGGGGACTAGCGGAGGGCGATACGCAGTATTTT CASGWGLAEGDTQYF
TRBJ2-2 . . 16 TRBV5-1 TGCGCCAGCAGCTTGGCAGATACCGGACAGAGCGGGGAGCTGTTTTTT CASSLADTGQSGELFF
TRBJ2-6 . . 15 TRBV4-2 TGTGCCAGCAGCCAAGAAGGGAGGGGGGCCAACGTCCTGACTTTC CASSQEGRGANVLTF
TRBJ2-5 . . 15 TRBV7-3 TGTGCCAGCAGCTTTGACCGCACTAGTTTGGAGACCCAGTACTTC CASSFDRTSLETQYF
TRBJ2-1 few . 17 TRBV27 TGTGCCAGCACCACAACTTGGGCGGGGATGGTCTACAATGAGCAGTTCTTC CASTTTWAGMVYNEQFF
TRBJ2-3 once . 13 TRBV9 TGTGCCAGCAGCGAGAGAACAGCAGATACGCAGTATTTT CASSERTADTQYF
TRBJ1-6 . TRBD1 14 TRBV30 TGTGCCTGGAGTAGCCAGGGGGCAAGTTCACCCCTCCACTTT CAWSSQGASSPLHF
TRBJ1-4 . TRBD1 18 TRBV7-9 TGTGCCAGCAGCTTTACGGTCGGGAACCGACAGGGGAGGGAAAAACTGTTTTTT CASSFTVGNRQGREKLFF
TRBJ2-3 . TRBD2 16 TRBV6-1 TGTGCCAGCAGTGAAGCGAGCGGGGGGAGCACAGATACGCAGTATTTT CASSEASGGSTDTQYF
TRBJ1-3 . . 12 TRBV29-1 TGCAGCGTTCGAGAATCTGGAAACACCATATATTTT CSVRESGNTIYF
TRBJ2-7 once . 11 TRBV30 TGTGCCTGGAGATGGGGGGACGAGCAGTACTTC CAWRWGDEQYF
TRBJ1-5 . TRBD1 17 TRBV7-8 TGTGCCAGCAGCTTAGTCTATGGGTACAGGGGGAGGCAGCCCCAGCATTTT CASSLVYGYRGRQPQHF
TRBJ2-7 . TRBD1 14 TRBV4-1 TGCGCCAGCAGCGCAGGGTCAGGGGGCGACGAGCAGTACTTC CASSAGSGGDEQYF